The 31 T cell receptor beta chains given below trace back to one sample, sequenced in a study of cytomegalovirus exposure and HLA in healthy donors. Use of 60 Vbeta and 13 Jbeta primers characterized the PCR. Produced via immunoSEQ multiplex PCR; TCRdb's table is partial and in-frame only. The sample holds about 110,000 clones, roughly 80% seen once. The material sequenced was PBMCs. All receptors come from a woman in her forties or fifties in good health and CMV-seropositive.

V is TRBV29-1 and J is TRBJ1-5; tentative D call: TRBD1 (5 bases). This CDR3 spans 11 amino acids. The germline CDR1 and CDR2 sequences are SQVTM and ANQGSEA. Trimming took 4 bases from V and 5 from J, leaving 6 bases between them. The CDR3 nucleotides read TGCAGCGTTGGGGGGGATCAGCCCCAGCATTTT. Amino acid sequence: CSVGGDQPQHF.

This clone was recorded once. The chain employs TRBV25-1 and TRBJ2-5; perhaps TRBD1 as D (5 bases). Trimming pared 1 base from V and 3 bases from J, leaving 9 bases between. The germline V gene has CDR1 MGHDK and CDR2 SYGVNS. The CDR3 length is 14 residues. CDR3 nucleotides: TGTGCCAGCAGTGAATTTGCAGGGAAAGAGACCCAGTACTTC. Amino acid sequence: CASSEFAGKETQYF. Based on the CDR3 plus reference TRBV25-1 and TRBJ2-5, the full variable domain is EADIYQTPRYLVIGTGKKITLECSQTMGHDKMYWYQQDPGMELHLIHYSYGVNSTEKGDLSSESTVSRIRTEHFPLTLESARPSHTSQYLCASSEFAGKETQYFGPGTRLLVL.

The J gene is TRBJ1-5, the V gene TRBV19, with D possibly being TRBD1 (6 bases). There are 13 residues in the CDR3. Per germline, CDR1 LNHDA and CDR2 SQIVND (reference sequence). Deletions cut 10 bases from V and 7 bases from J, with 17 bases between. The chain's CDR3 is CATRGRGEQPQHF. The CDR3 DNA follows: TGTGCCACCCGGGGCAGGGGTGAGCAGCCCCAGCATTTT.

This clone appeared a few times. This chain uses TRBV15 with TRBJ1-2, with 7 bases matching TRBD1. V trimming: 0 bases; J trimming: 6 bases; junction bases outside the gene matches: 10. The CDR3 is made up of 16 amino acids. Germline CDR1 reads LNHNV; CDR2 reads YYDKDF (reference sequence). CDR3 sequence (DNA): TGTGCCACCAGCAGAGATCTTTACAGGGGAGAGGATGGCTACACCTTC. This gives the protein CATSRDLYRGEDGYTF.

This clone was observed a few times. The chain employs TRBV5-1 and TRBJ2-7; 9 bases map to TRBD1. V lost 4 bases, J lost 4 bases, and 21 bases stayed unmatched. The germline V gene encodes CDR1 SGHRS and CDR2 YFSETQ. The CDR3 has 19 residues. In DNA form, the CDR3 reads TGCGCCAGCAGCACCCCGGACAGGGGCTCGGGGACCTATGCTTACGAGCAGTACTTC. Protein: CASSTPDRGSGTYAYEQYF.

The rearrangement uses TRBV19 and TRBJ2-1; TRBD2 agrees at 9 bases. The V gene end was trimmed by 3 bases and the J gene end by 0 bases; junction bases not matched to a gene: 0. This CDR3 region has 15 residues. The V gene's germline CDR1 is LNHDA and CDR2 SQIVND (reference sequence). As DNA, the CDR3 is TGTGCCAGTAGTATTAGCGGGAGCTCCTACAATGAGCAGTTCTTC. It is translated as CASSISGSSYNEQFF.

The genes are TRBV27 and TRBJ2-1; weak D call: TRBD1 (5 bases). Germline assignment: CDR1 MNHEY and CDR2 SMNVEV (reference sequence). The CDR3 sequence is 12 residues long. V was cut by 5 bases and J by 9 bases, with 11 bases left in between. Written as DNA, the CDR3 is TGTGCCAGCAGTCCCCAGGGTAGTGAGCAGTTCTTC. Translating gives CASSPQGSEQFF.

This chain uses TRBV2 with TRBJ1-1; the D gene is possibly TRBD1 (6 bases). Germline loops: CDR1 SNHLY, CDR2 FYNNEI. V was clipped by 7 bases and J by 0 bases, with 12 bases between them. The CDR3 consists of 14 residues. CDR3: CASTAGTMNTEAFF. CDR3 nucleotides: TGTGCCAGCACTGCTGGGACAATGAACACTGAAGCTTTCTTT.

The chain carries TRBV27 and TRBJ1-2, with D unclear. Trimming left V 6 bases short and J 5 bases short, with 16 bases between. This CDR3 contains 14 residues. Germline CDR1 and CDR2: MNHEY and SMNVEV (reference sequence). The CDR3 protein is CASRDLAREYGYTF. CDR3 nucleotide sequence: TGTGCCAGCAGGGATCTTGCGAGGGAGTATGGCTACACCTTC.

V and J are TRBV6-5 and TRBJ1-2; TRBD1 matches at 7 bases. CDR3 length: 16 amino acids. With V trimmed by 0 bases and J by 4 bases, 8 bases remained unmatched. Germline CDR1 is MNHEY and CDR2 is SVGAGI. DNA of the CDR3: TGTGCCAGCAGTTACTCGCGAGGGGGCGTCAGCTATGGCTACACCTTC. Protein product: CASSYSRGGVSYGYTF.

The rearrangement joins TRBV27 to TRBJ2-7; no clear D gene. This CDR3 is built from 11 residues. V shed 6 bases and J shed 3 bases, with 6 bases lying between them. Germline V gives CDR1 MNHEY, CDR2 SMNVEV (reference sequence). CDR3 sequence reads: CASRLGYEQYF. The CDR3 DNA sequence: TGTGCCAGCAGGCTCGGCTACGAGCAGTACTTC.

The V and J genes are TRBV7-3 and TRBJ2-5; TRBD2 matches at 7 bases. The CDR3 has 15 residues. Germline V gene lookup returns CDR1 SGHTA and CDR2 FQGTGA. The junction had 7 bases not matched to a gene; V was cut back by 1 base and J by 5 bases. The CDR3 loop is CASSLRAGVGETQYF. Here the CDR3 DNA reads TGTGCCAGCAGCTTAAGGGCGGGGGTCGGGGAGACCCAGTACTTC.

V usage is TRBV9 and J usage is TRBJ1-1, with TRBD1 as a possible D gene (5 bases). CDR3 size: 14 residues. The germline V gene encodes CDR1 SGDLS and CDR2 YYNGEE. The V and J ends lost 0 bases and 0 bases respectively, with 6 bases between them. The CDR3 is CASSVEGVNTEAFF. The CDR3 coding sequence is TGTGCCAGCAGCGTAGAAGGGGTGAACACTGAAGCTTTCTTT.

This clone appeared a single time. The V and J genes are TRBV5-8 and TRBJ2-3; TRBD2 aligns across 9 bases. Unmatched junction bases numbered 5, after V lost 1 base and J lost 2 bases. The germline CDR1 and CDR2 sequences are SGHTS and YDEGEE. This CDR3 region has 16 residues. The CDR3 bases are TGTGCCAGCAGCTTGCGAGCTAGCGGGAACACAGATACGCAGTATTTT. It codes for CASSLRASGNTDTQYF.

The chain carries TRBV7-8 and TRBJ2-7; 9 positions agree with TRBD1. CDR1 is SGHVS, CDR2 FQNEAQ, per germline. The CDR3 is 16 amino acids. The V segment lost 1 base and the J segment 0 bases; nucleotides outside the gene matches: 4. Here the CDR3 reads CASSLVRTGDSYEQYF. The CDR3 DNA sequence: TGTGCCAGCAGCTTAGTCCGGACAGGGGACTCCTACGAGCAGTACTTC.

With regard to this clone: A junction end diverges from the germline sequence, so it may reflect a read error. The chain combines TRBV7-2 with TRBJ1-2, with D maybe TRBD1 (5 bases). The CDR3 is 15 amino acids. Germline V gene lookup returns CDR1 SGHTA and CDR2 FQGNSA. The CDR3 DNA reads as TGTGCCAGCGGCTTAGCGGGAGGGACGCTGTATGGCTACACCTTC. As protein: CASGLAGGTLYGYTF.

The V and J genes are TRBV5-6 and TRBJ2-7, with TRBD1 matching over 7 bases. V was pared by 4 bases and J by 6 bases, with 10 bases of the junction left unmatched. This CDR3 spans 14 amino acids. In germline, CDR1 is SGHDT, CDR2 YYEEEE. CDR3 in DNA: TGTGCCAGCAGCATCGAAAGGGGGCGCGGCGAGCAGTACTTC. Translation: CASSIERGRGEQYF.

The chain uses TRBV29-1 and TRBJ1-1, with D perhaps matching TRBD1 (6 bases). CDR1 is SQVTM and CDR2 is ANQGSEA in the germline V gene. This CDR3 contains 13 residues. The V and J ends lost 7 bases and 0 bases respectively, with 12 bases between them. CDR3 nucleotide sequence: TGCAGCGCCGGAGGACAGCTGAACACTGAAGCTTTCTTT. Translation gives CSAGGQLNTEAFF.

The chain links TRBV5-4 to TRBJ1-5; D is unresolved. Trimming stripped 2 bases from V and 1 base from J, with 7 bases between. Germline V gene lookup returns CDR1 SGHNT and CDR2 YYREEE (reference sequence). The CDR3 sequence is 14 residues long. The CDR3 bases are TGTGCCAGCAGCTTTAGAGGGAGCAATCAGCCCCAGCATTTT. Its translation: CASSFRGSNQPQHF.

The chain has TRBV29-1 and TRBJ2-5; a weak D match, TRBD2 (6 bases). With the DNA end fitting TRBJ2-7 better, the J assignment may be wrong. This CDR3 contains 13 residues. Germline CDR1 is SQVTM and CDR2 is ANQGSEA. The CDR3 is CSVGEAGSYEQYF. The CDR3 DNA sequence: TGCAGCGTTGGCGAAGCGGGCTCCTACGAGCAGTACTTC.

J is TRBJ1-6 and V is TRBV7-9; TRBD1 matches 8 bases. The CDR3 runs to 15 residues. V was clipped by 1 base and J by 9 bases; unmatched bases: 5. Looked up from germline, CDR1 is SEHNR and CDR2 is FQNEAQ (reference sequence). CDR3 loop: CASSLVGTGGSPLHF. The CDR3 region has the DNA TGTGCCAGCAGCTTAGTGGGGACAGGTGGTTCACCCCTCCACTTT.

The chain links TRBV7-6 to TRBJ2-7; TRBD1 aligns across 9 bases. The CDR3 totals 13 residues. Germline V gives CDR1 SGHVS, CDR2 FNYEAQ. Trimming cost V 6 bases and J 7 bases; bases outside gene matches: 7. The CDR3 here is CASSGTGWGEQYF. DNA for the CDR3: TGTGCCAGCAGTGGGACAGGGTGGGGGGAGCAGTACTTC.

The chain links TRBV2 to TRBJ2-5; TRBD1 might be the D (6 bases). V lost 3 bases to trimming and J lost 5 bases, with 10 bases between them. CDR1 is SNHLY, CDR2 FYNNEI, per germline. CDR3 length: 13 residues. In DNA, the CDR3 is TGTGCCAGCAGTGATGGCCAGGGGGAGACCCAGTACTTC. Translating it yields CASSDGQGETQYF.

The chain couples TRBV4-3 to TRBJ2-6; the D gene is possibly TRBD2 (7 bases). Per the germline V gene, CDR1 is LGHNA and CDR2 is YSLEER. V shed 8 bases and J shed 2 bases, with 19 bases lying between them. The length of the CDR3 is 17 residues. The CDR3 nucleotides are TGCGCCAGCGGTCCCAGAGGGGGGGCAGCTGGGGCCAACGTCCTGACTTTC. It codes for CASGPRGGAAGANVLTF.

In DNA form, the CDR3 reads TGTGCCAGCAGTTGGACAGGGAATAATTCACCCCTCCACTTT. This translates into CASSWTGNNSPLHF. V and J are TRBV7-2 and TRBJ1-6; 8 nucleotides line up with TRBD1. Trimming removed 6 bases from V and 5 bases from J; junction bases left unmatched: 3. This CDR3 is 14 amino acids long. Per the germline V gene, CDR1 is SGHTA and CDR2 is FQGNSA. The whole variable domain, remainder taken from reference TRBV7-2 and TRBJ1-6, is GAGVSQSPSNKVTEKGKDVELRCDPISGHTALYWYRQSLGQGLEFLIYFQGNSAPDKSGLPSDRFSAERTGGSVSTLTIQRTQQEDSAVYLCASSWTGNNSPLHFGNGTRLTVT.

The chain employs TRBV7-9 and TRBJ2-4; a possible D gene is TRBD2 (7 bases). The CDR3 length is 13 residues. Germline V CDR1 and CDR2: SEHNR, FQNEAQ (reference sequence). V lost 4 bases to trimming and J lost 8 bases, with 12 bases between them. DNA for the CDR3: TGTGCCAGCAGCTGGACTAGGGGGGACATTCAGTACTTC. Protein sequence: CASSWTRGDIQYF.

The chain links TRBV7-6 to TRBJ1-3; the match to TRBD1 covers 8 bases. V lost 4 bases and J lost 0; bases outside the gene matches: 14. Germline V CDR1 and CDR2: SGHVS, FNYEAQ. This CDR3 comprises 19 residues. DNA for the CDR3: TGTGCCAGCAGCTCCCAGCCGGGACAGGTCACCATCTCTGGAAACACCATATATTTT. Amino acid sequence: CASSSQPGQVTISGNTIYF.

This clone was detected only a few times. The rearrangement links TRBV7-9 to TRBJ1-4, with TRBD1 identical over 12 bases. The CDR3 totals 16 residues. Germline V gives CDR1 SEHNR, CDR2 FQNEAQ (reference sequence). Trimming took 4 bases from V and 2 from J; bases not matched to a gene: 2. The CDR3 here is CASSSGTGGTNEKLFF. The CDR3 bases are TGTGCCAGCAGCTCCGGGACAGGGGGCACTAATGAAAAACTGTTTTTT. The full variable domain, its missing parts supplied by reference TRBV7-9 and TRBJ1-4, is DTGVSQNPRHKITKRGQNVTFRCDPISEHNRLYWYRQTLGQGPEFLTYFQNEAQLEKSRLLSDRFSAERPKGSFSTLEIQRTEQGDSAMYLCASSSGTGGTNEKLFFGSGTQLSVL.

The rearrangement joins TRBV2 to TRBJ2-3, with 11 nucleotides matching TRBD2. The CDR3 extends over 17 amino acids. Germline values: CDR1 SNHLY, CDR2 FYNNEI. J gave up 6 bases and V 1 base, and 9 bases lay outside the gene matches. The CDR3 is CASSEEILAGAGDTQYF. In nucleotides, the CDR3 is TGTGCCAGCAGTGAAGAAATACTAGCGGGGGCCGGGGATACGCAGTATTTT.

The genes are TRBV7-2 and TRBJ1-4, with D perhaps matching TRBD1 (6 bases). The CDR3 has 14 residues. Germline CDR1 is SGHTA and CDR2 is FQGNSA. Trimming removed 1 base from V and 5 bases from J, with 8 bases in between. CDR3 nucleotide sequence: TGTGCCAGCAGCTTAGACAGGGTCAATGAAAAACTGTTTTTT. Its protein is CASSLDRVNEKLFF.

V and J are TRBV5-5 and TRBJ2-4; no clear D gene. Deletions cut 2 bases from V and 8 bases from J, with 14 bases between. The CDR3 has 14 amino acids. Germline V gives CDR1 SGHKS, CDR2 YYEKEE (reference sequence). The CDR3: CASSFGPPRDIQYF. The CDR3 coding sequence is TGTGCCAGCAGCTTTGGCCCTCCCCGGGACATTCAGTACTTC.